The clone carrying this T cell receptor beta chain has only a few counts. The treatment: randomized to nivolumab then ipilimumab (arm A) or the reverse (arm B). This sample was taken from a study of sequential checkpoint blockade in melanoma. Study details: About 90 pretreatment tumor DNA samples were TCRβ immunosequenced.

Profiling relied on immunoSEQ multiplex PCR, and the TCRdb table lists in-frame clones only, not all of them. The data hold about 22,000 clones, with around 26% observed a single time. Sample: tumor tissue (inferred from file names), taken from a patient given nivolumab and ipilimumab in sequence. This receptor was obtained from a human donor with melanoma.

The CDR3, as DNA: TGTGCCAGCAGTCCAGGGGCGCGTGAAGCTTTCTTT. Its protein product is CASSPGAREAFF. The chain uses TRBV28 and TRBJ1-1; a possible D gene is TRBD1 (6 bases). V dropped 5 bases and J dropped 7 bases, with 11 bases sitting between them. Germline V gene data show CDR1 as MDHEN and CDR2 as SYDVKM. The CDR3 is 12 residues long.